Listed below are T cell receptor beta chains from one sample, sequenced in a study of blood T cell repertoires in COVID-19. Using immunoSEQ multiplex PCR, the repertoire was profiled, and TCRdb retains in-frame clones only, with some absent. The sample holds 350,000 to 450,000 clones, 75% to 90% seen once. The sequenced sample was PBMCs or T cells enriched from blood (not recorded which). The source of these receptors is a young man who had recovered from COVID-19. The CDR3 runs from the conserved cysteine through the conserved F or W. Fields, in order: V gene, J gene, D gene, clone size, CDR3 protein, CDR3 DNA. D genes are given only for firm matches. A clone size is listed for some rows: how often the clone was seen (once, few, many), or a class if it is expanded.

TRBV12-3/TRBV12-4	TRBJ2-7	NA	NA	CASSPGHPYEQYF	TGTGCCAGCAGTCCGGGACACCCCTACGAGCAGTACTTC
TRBV4-2	TRBJ2-1	NA	NA	CASSQIGKHGEQFF	TGTGCCAGCAGCCAGATCGGGAAACATGGGGAGCAGTTCTTC
TRBV5-4	TRBJ2-2	NA	NA	CAARTANTGELFF	TGTGCCGCGAGGACAGCAAACACCGGGGAGCTGTTTTTT
TRBV5-1	TRBJ2-5	TRBD2	NA	CASSLGSAGAGETQYF	TGCGCCAGCAGCTTGGGGTCTGCGGGAGCCGGGGAGACCCAGTACTTC
TRBV30	TRBJ2-1	TRBD1	NA	CAWSGQGGSGEQFF	TGTGCCTGGAGTGGACAGGGGGGATCAGGTGAGCAGTTCTTC
TRBV5-1	TRBJ1-2	NA	NA	CASSLDGGAPNVYTF	TGCGCCAGCAGCTTGGATGGGGGCGCACCCAATGTCTACACCTTC
TRBV5-1	TRBJ2-1	TRBD2	NA	CASSLAMLGASGSIYNEQFF	TGCGCCAGCAGCTTGGCTATGCTGGGCGCTAGCGGGAGTATTTACAATGAGCAGTTCTTC
TRBV10-3	TRBJ1-2	NA	NA	CAIITDNYGYTF	TGTGCCATCATCACAGATAACTATGGCTACACCTTC
TRBV28	TRBJ1-4	NA	NA	CASRRPGGETEKLFF	TGTGCCAGCAGAAGACCGGGAGGAGAAACCGAAAAACTGTTTTTT
TRBV19	TRBJ2-1	TRBD2	NA	CASSGGNGRSYNEQFF	TGTGCCAGTAGTGGGGGGAACGGGAGGTCCTACAATGAGCAGTTCTTC
TRBV27	TRBJ2-2	TRBD2	NA	CASSPAGRPGELFF	TGTGCCAGCAGCCCCGCCGGGAGGCCCGGGGAGCTGTTTTTT
TRBV12-3/TRBV12-4	TRBJ1-5	NA	once	CASSKQVGPQHF	TGTGCCAGCAGCAAACAGGTTGGGCCCCAGCATTTT
TRBV19	TRBJ1-3	NA	few	CASSILIGNTIYF	TGTGCCAGTAGTATCTTAATCGGAAACACCATATATTTT
TRBV11-3	TRBJ2-7	TRBD1	NA	CASSRDRRYEQYF	TGTGCCAGCAGCCGGGACAGGAGGTACGAGCAGTACTTC
TRBV7-3	TRBJ2-1	NA	NA	CASSSLPGSYNEQFF	TGTGCCAGCAGCTCCCTCCCAGGGTCCTACAATGAGCAGTTCTTC
TRBV5-4	TRBJ1-4	NA	NA	CASGIRANEKLFF	TGTGCCAGCGGCATACGTGCTAATGAAAAACTGTTTTTT
TRBV2	TRBJ1-5	TRBD1	NA	CASSPDRGDQPQHF	TGTGCCAGCAGTCCCGACAGGGGAGATCAGCCCCAGCATTTT
TRBV28	TRBJ2-1	TRBD2	NA	CASSPMTSGGFLYNEQFF	TGTGCCAGCAGTCCTATGACTAGCGGGGGGTTCCTTTACAATGAGCAGTTCTTC
TRBV5-4	TRBJ2-1	NA	NA	CASSLDSNNEQFF	TGTGCCAGCAGCTTGGACTCCAACAATGAGCAGTTCTTC
TRBV19	TRBJ2-6	TRBD1	NA	CASSRGPGQGVPGANVLTF	TGTGCCAGTAGTAGGGGACCGGGACAGGGGGTCCCGGGGGCCAACGTCCTGACTTTC
TRBV21-1	TRBJ2-1	NA	NA	CASSKAPRQGSQDNEQFF	TGTGCCAGCAGCAAAGCTCCCCGACAGGGGAGCCAGGACAATGAGCAGTTCTTC
TRBV5-1	TRBJ2-7	TRBD1	once	CASATDRAYEQYF	TGCGCCAGCGCCACAGACAGGGCCTACGAGCAGTACTTC
TRBV9	TRBJ2-3	NA	NA	CASSGQAGVGTDTQYF	TGTGCCAGCAGCGGACAGGCGGGAGTGGGGACAGATACGCAGTATTTT
TRBV5-1	TRBJ2-4	TRBD1	NA	CASSLTGDRGAIQYF	TGCGCCAGCAGCTTGACCGGGGACAGGGGTGCCATTCAGTACTTC
TRBV13	TRBJ1-1	TRBD1	NA	CASGTGLNTEAFF	TGTGCCAGCGGGACAGGGTTGAACACCGAAGCTTTCTTT
TRBV7-9	TRBJ2-7	NA	NA	CASSFTSVSYEQYF	TGTGCCAGCAGCTTCACCAGTGTCTCCTACGAGCAGTACTTC
TRBV6-5	TRBJ2-7	NA	NA	CASSQGLAFYEQYF	TGTGCCAGCAGCCAGGGTTTAGCCTTCTACGAGCAGTACTTC
TRBV12-3/TRBV12-4	TRBJ1-1	TRBD1	few	CATTTYRGPAFF	TGTGCCACCACAACGTACAGGGGGCCTGCTTTCTTT
TRBV18	TRBJ1-1	NA	NA	CASSPLQGNTEAFF	TGTGCCAGCTCACCTCTGCAGGGAAACACTGAAGCTTTCTTT
TRBV2	TRBJ2-5	NA	NA	CASSRETQETQYF	TGTGCCAGCTCCCGGGAGACCCAAGAGACCCAGTACTTC
TRBV5-1	TRBJ2-2	NA	NA	CASSLDLQGLTGELFF	TGCGCCAGCAGCTTGGATCTACAGGGTCTTACCGGGGAGCTGTTTTTT
TRBV5-1	TRBJ2-5	NA	NA	CASSPQTGTGAQYF	TGCGCCAGCAGCCCCCAGACAGGGACGGGGGCCCAGTACTTC
TRBV24-1	TRBJ2-3	TRBD2	NA	CATSDSPLREAPQFSTDTQYF	TGTGCCACCAGTGATTCCCCTTTGCGGGAGGCCCCCCAGTTCTCCACAGATACGCAGTATTTT
TRBV10-3	TRBJ2-7	NA	NA	CAISEGQGKGEQYF	TGTGCCATCAGTGAGGGTCAGGGAAAAGGCGAGCAGTACTTC
TRBV5-1	TRBJ2-7	NA	once	CASSLTGFRDEQYF	TGCGCCAGCAGCTTGACAGGGTTTCGGGACGAGCAGTACTTC
TRBV19	TRBJ2-3	TRBD2	NA	CASRGGLAGRDTQYF	TGTGCCAGTCGGGGGGGACTAGCGGGAAGAGATACGCAGTATTTT
TRBV10-3	TRBJ1-1	NA	NA	CATADRRTEAFF	TGTGCCACCGCGGACAGACGCACTGAAGCTTTCTTT
TRBV7-9	TRBJ1-1	NA	few	CASSTSLGRAFF	TGTGCCAGCAGTACATCTCTCGGCAGGGCTTTCTTT
TRBV5-1	TRBJ2-7	TRBD1	NA	CASSLAAGGRFEQYF	TGCGCCAGCAGCTTGGCGGCAGGGGGCCGGTTCGAGCAGTACTTC
TRBV20-1	TRBJ2-7	TRBD1	NA	CSVDRGNEQYF	TGCAGTGTGGACAGGGGAAACGAGCAGTACTTC
TRBV2	TRBJ2-3	TRBD1	once	CASSEGQGMGTDTQYF	TGTGCCAGCAGTGAGGGACAGGGGATGGGCACAGATACGCAGTATTTT
TRBV10-3	TRBJ2-7	NA	NA	CAIKTVNSYEQYF	TGTGCCATCAAGACAGTCAACTCCTACGAGCAGTACTTC
TRBV5-4	TRBJ1-2	TRBD1	once	CASSLDRGYGYTF	TGTGCCAGCAGCTTGGACAGGGGTTATGGCTACACCTTC
TRBV5-4	TRBJ2-6	NA	NA	CASMEGVPLGANVLTF	TGTGCCAGCATGGAGGGAGTTCCTCTTGGGGCCAACGTCCTGACTTTC
TRBV15	TRBJ2-3	NA	NA	CATSRDYSGAGTDTQYF	TGTGCCACCAGCAGAGATTATTCAGGGGCCGGCACAGATACGCAGTATTTT
TRBV5-6	TRBJ2-1	TRBD1	NA	CASTSGQGSYNEQFF	TGTGCCAGCACCTCGGGACAGGGTTCCTACAATGAGCAGTTCTTC
TRBV7-8	TRBJ2-1	TRBD2	NA	CASSRGTSGRRDEQFF	TGTGCCAGCAGCAGGGGAACTAGCGGGAGGAGGGATGAGCAGTTCTTC
TRBV5-1	TRBJ2-5	TRBD2	NA	CASSLAGGVQETQYF	TGCGCCAGCAGCTTGGCCGGGGGGGTCCAAGAGACCCAGTACTTC
TRBV10-3	TRBJ2-1	TRBD2	NA	CAISESSWGRADYEQFF	TGTGCCATCAGTGAGTCGTCTTGGGGGAGGGCCGATTATGAGCAGTTCTTC
TRBV10-3	TRBJ2-1	TRBD1	NA	CAISESPTGAVGNEQFF	TGTGCCATCAGTGAGTCGCCGACAGGGGCTGTTGGCAATGAGCAGTTCTTC
TRBV3-1/TRBV3-2	TRBJ2-7	NA	NA	CASSQDMNPSGEQYF	TGTGCCAGCAGCCAAGATATGAACCCTTCGGGCGAGCAGTACTTC
TRBV25-1	TRBJ2-7	TRBD2	NA	CARTSGSPYEQYF	TGTGCCAGGACTAGCGGGAGTCCCTACGAGCAGTACTTC
TRBV11-2	TRBJ2-1	NA	NA	CATSFGSYNEQFF	TGTGCCACGTCTTTCGGTTCCTACAATGAGCAGTTCTTC
TRBV3-1/TRBV3-2	TRBJ1-6	NA	NA	CASSPGQTYNSPLHF	TGTGCCAGCAGCCCTGGACAAACCTATAATTCACCCCTCCACTTT
TRBV29-1	TRBJ2-1	TRBD2	NA	CSVFGRANEQFF	TGCAGCGTTTTCGGGAGGGCGAATGAGCAGTTCTTC
TRBV6-6	TRBJ2-7	TRBD1	NA	CASSPRGQGYEQYF	TGTGCCAGCAGCCCCCGGGGACAGGGCTACGAGCAGTACTTC
TRBV28	TRBJ2-7	TRBD2	NA	CASTSGGAEQYF	TGTGCCAGCACCTCGGGAGGAGCCGAGCAGTACTTC
TRBV5-1	TRBJ1-4	NA	NA	CASSFPGKTEKLFF	TGCGCCAGCAGCTTCCCAGGGAAAACTGAAAAACTGTTTTTT
TRBV4-1	TRBJ1-2	NA	NA	CASSQETPGDRNYGYTF	TGCGCCAGCAGCCAAGAAACCCCAGGGGATAGAAACTATGGCTACACCTTC